This entry is about one T cell receptor (beta chain). The record originates from a study of CD8+ T cells in alopecia areata. The CDR3 contains 16 residues. The V and J ends lost 0 bases and 5 bases respectively, with 15 bases between them. CDR1 and CDR2 from the germline V gene are SGDLS and YYNGEE. Sequencing used cDNA as its template, made by extracting RNA and reverse transcribing it. Here immunoSEQ multiplex PCR was the method, and the copy in TCRdb shows in-frame clones only, minus some. The sample has some 120,000 clones, about 50% seen once; the top ten hold roughly a tenth. The source material was NKG2D-low CD8+ T cells sorted from blood. This chain links TRBV9 with TRBJ2-1; D uncertain. The receptor was isolated from a human donor with alopecia areata. The CDR3 DNA sequence: TGTGCCAGCAGCGTAGGGTTCGAGCTTTGGGACAATGAGCAGTTCTTC. It is translated as CASSVGFELWDNEQFF.